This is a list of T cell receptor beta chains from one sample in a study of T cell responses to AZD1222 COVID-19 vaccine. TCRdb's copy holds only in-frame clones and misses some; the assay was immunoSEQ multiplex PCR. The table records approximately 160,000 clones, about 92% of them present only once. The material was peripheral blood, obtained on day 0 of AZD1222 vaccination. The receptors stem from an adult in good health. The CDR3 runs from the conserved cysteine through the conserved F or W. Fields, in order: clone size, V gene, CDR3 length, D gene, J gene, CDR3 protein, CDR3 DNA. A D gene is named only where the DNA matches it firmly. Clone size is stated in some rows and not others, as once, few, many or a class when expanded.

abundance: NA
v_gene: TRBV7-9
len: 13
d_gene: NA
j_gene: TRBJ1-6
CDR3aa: CASSLLPDSPLHF
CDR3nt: TGTGCCAGCAGCTTATTGCCGGATTCACCCCTCCACTTT

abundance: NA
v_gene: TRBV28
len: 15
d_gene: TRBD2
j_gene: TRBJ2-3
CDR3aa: CASSLGGGSTDTQYF
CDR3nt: TGTGCCAGCAGTTTGGGCGGGGGGTCCACAGATACGCAGTATTTT

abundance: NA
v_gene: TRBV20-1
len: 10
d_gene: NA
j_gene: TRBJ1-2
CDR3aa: CSASPGGYTF
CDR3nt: TGCAGTGCTAGTCCCGGTGGCTACACCTTC

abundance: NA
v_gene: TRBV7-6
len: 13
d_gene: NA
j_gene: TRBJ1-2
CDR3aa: CASSSGQNYGYTF
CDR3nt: TGTGCCAGCAGCTCTGGACAAAACTATGGCTACACCTTC

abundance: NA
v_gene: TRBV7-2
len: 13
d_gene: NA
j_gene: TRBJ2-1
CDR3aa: CASSRTWRDEQFF
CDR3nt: TGTGCCAGCAGTCGCACCTGGCGGGATGAGCAGTTCTTC

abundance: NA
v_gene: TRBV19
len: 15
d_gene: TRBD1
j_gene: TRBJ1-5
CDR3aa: CASSPLDRTNQPQHF
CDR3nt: TGTGCCAGTAGTCCCCTGGACAGGACAAATCAGCCCCAGCATTTT

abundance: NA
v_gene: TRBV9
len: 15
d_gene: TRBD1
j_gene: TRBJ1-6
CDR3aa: CASSGGQVFNSPLHF
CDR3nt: TGTGCCAGCAGCGGGGGACAGGTCTTTAATTCACCCCTCCACTTT

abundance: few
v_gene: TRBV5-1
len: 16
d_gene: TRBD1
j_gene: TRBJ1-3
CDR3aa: CASSFTGGAYGNTIYF
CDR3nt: TGCGCCAGCAGCTTTACAGGGGGCGCTTATGGAAACACCATATATTTT

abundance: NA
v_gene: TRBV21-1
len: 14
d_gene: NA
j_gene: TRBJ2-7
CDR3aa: CASSTPGSNYEQYF
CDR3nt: TGTGCCAGCAGCACCCCCGGCTCGAACTACGAGCAGTACTTC

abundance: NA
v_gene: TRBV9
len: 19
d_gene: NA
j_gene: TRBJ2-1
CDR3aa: CASSASPSGLFAPYNEQFF
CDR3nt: TGTGCCAGCAGCGCTAGCCCGAGCGGGCTATTCGCCCCCTACAATGAGCAGTTCTTC

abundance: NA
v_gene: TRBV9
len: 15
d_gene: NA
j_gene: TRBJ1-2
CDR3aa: CASSVIQDWNYGYTF
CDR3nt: TGTGCCAGCAGCGTAATTCAGGACTGGAACTATGGCTACACCTTC

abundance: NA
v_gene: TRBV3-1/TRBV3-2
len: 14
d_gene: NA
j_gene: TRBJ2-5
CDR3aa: CASSQGGTQETQYF
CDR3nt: TGTGCCAGCAGCCAAGGTGGTACGCAAGAGACCCAGTACTTC

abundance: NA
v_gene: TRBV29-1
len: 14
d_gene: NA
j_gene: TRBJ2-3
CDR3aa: CSVVGVYSTDTQYF
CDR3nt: TGCAGCGTTGTAGGTGTGTATAGCACAGATACGCAGTATTTT

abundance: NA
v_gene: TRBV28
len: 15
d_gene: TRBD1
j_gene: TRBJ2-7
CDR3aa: CASSLGGGTGDEQYF
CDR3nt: TGTGCCAGCAGTTTGGGGGGCGGGACAGGGGACGAGCAGTACTTC

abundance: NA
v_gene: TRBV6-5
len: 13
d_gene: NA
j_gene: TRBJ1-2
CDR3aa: CASRKGPNYGYTF
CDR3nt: TGTGCCAGCAGAAAGGGACCGAACTATGGCTACACCTTC

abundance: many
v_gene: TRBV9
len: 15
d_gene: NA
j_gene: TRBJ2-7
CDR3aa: CASSVTSTLGYEQYF
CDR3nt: TGTGCCAGCAGCGTCACCTCCACCCTGGGGTACGAGCAGTACTTC

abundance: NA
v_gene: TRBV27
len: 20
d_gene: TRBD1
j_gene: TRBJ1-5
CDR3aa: CASSLLRGQGLVFSNQPQHF
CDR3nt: TGTGCCAGCAGTTTACTGAGGGGACAGGGTCTTGTTTTTTCGAATCAGCCCCAGCATTTT

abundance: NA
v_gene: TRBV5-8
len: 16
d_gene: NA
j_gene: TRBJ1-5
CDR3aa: CASSPGRGKRYQPQHF
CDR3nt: TGTGCCAGCAGCCCCGGGCGGGGGAAAAGGTATCAGCCCCAGCATTTT

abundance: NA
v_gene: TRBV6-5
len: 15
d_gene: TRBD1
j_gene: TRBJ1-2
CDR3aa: CASSYWTGEPYGYTF
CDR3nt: TGTGCCAGCAGTTACTGGACAGGAGAGCCCTATGGCTACACCTTC

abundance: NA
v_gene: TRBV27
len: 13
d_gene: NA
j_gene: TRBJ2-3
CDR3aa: CASSWARTDTQYF
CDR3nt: TGTGCCAGCAGTTGGGCACGTACAGATACGCAGTATTTT

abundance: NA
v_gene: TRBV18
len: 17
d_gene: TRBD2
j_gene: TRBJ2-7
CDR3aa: CASSPSIAGGPQYEQYF
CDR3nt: TGTGCCAGCTCACCGTCTATAGCGGGGGGGCCCCAATACGAGCAGTACTTC

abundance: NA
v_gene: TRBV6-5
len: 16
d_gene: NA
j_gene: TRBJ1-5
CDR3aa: CASSYRVTGGNQPQHF
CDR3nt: TGTGCCAGCAGTTACCGCGTTACGGGGGGCAATCAGCCCCAGCATTTT

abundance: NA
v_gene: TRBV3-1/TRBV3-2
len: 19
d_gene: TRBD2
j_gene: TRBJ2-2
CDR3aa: CASSPRPGSGGAGSEELFF
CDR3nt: TGTGCCAGCAGCCCTCGGCCTGGGAGCGGGGGGGCCGGGAGCGAGGAGCTGTTTTTT

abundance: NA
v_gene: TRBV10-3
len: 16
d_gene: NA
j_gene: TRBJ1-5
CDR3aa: CAISESRQNSNQPQHF
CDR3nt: TGTGCCATCAGTGAGTCGCGGCAGAATAGCAATCAGCCCCAGCATTTT

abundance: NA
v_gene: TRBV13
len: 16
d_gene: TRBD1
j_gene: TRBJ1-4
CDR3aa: CASSPRTTGGNEKLFF
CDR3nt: TGTGCCAGCAGCCCCCGAACCACAGGGGGCAATGAAAAACTGTTTTTT

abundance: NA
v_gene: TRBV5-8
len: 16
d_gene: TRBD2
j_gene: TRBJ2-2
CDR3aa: CASSLVLAGVTGELFF
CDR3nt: TGTGCCAGCAGCTTGGTGCTAGCGGGGGTCACCGGGGAGCTGTTTTTT

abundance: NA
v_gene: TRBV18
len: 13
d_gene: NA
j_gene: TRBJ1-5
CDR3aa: CASSHDSNQPQHF
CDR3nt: TGTGCCAGCTCGCACGATAGCAATCAGCCCCAGCATTTT

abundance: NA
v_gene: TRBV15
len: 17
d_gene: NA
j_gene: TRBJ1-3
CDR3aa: CATSRDHAGLSGNTIYF
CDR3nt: TGTGCCACCAGCAGAGATCACGCAGGCCTCTCTGGAAACACCATATATTTT

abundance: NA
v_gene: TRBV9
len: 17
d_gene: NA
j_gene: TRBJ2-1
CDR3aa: CASSVEWGLGSYNEQFF
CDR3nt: TGTGCCAGCAGCGTAGAATGGGGCTTGGGCTCCTACAATGAGCAGTTCTTC

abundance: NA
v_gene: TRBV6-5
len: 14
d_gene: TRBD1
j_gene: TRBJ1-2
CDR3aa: CASSYGGQPYGYTF
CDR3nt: TGTGCCAGCAGTTACGGGGGACAGCCCTATGGCTACACCTTC

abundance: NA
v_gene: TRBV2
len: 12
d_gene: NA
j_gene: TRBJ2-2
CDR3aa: CASSPAVGELFF
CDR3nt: TGTGCCAGCAGCCCAGCGGTCGGGGAGCTGTTTTTT

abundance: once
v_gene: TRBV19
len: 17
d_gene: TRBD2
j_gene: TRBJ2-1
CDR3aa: CASSPRGLAGPYNEQFF
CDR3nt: TGTGCCAGTAGTCCTCGCGGACTAGCGGGGCCCTACAATGAGCAGTTCTTC

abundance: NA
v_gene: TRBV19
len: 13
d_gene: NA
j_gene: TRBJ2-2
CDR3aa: CASQAHSPRELFF
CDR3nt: TGTGCCAGTCAGGCCCATTCTCCCAGGGAGCTGTTTTTT

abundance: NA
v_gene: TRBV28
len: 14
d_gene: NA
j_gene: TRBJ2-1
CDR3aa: CASRPPGGGNEQFF
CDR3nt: TGTGCCAGCAGACCCCCCGGGGGCGGGAATGAGCAGTTCTTC

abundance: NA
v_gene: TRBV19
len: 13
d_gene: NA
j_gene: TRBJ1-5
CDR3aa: CASRGQLNQPQHF
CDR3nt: TGTGCCAGTCGAGGACAGTTGAATCAGCCCCAGCATTTT

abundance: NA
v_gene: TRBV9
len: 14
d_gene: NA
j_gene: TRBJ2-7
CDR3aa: CASAVGGAIHEQYF
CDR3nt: TGTGCCAGCGCGGTCGGGGGTGCGATCCACGAGCAGTACTTC

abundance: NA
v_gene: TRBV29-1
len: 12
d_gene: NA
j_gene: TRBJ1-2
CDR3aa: CSVVNRASGYTF
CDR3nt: TGCAGCGTTGTTAACAGGGCTAGCGGCTACACCTTC

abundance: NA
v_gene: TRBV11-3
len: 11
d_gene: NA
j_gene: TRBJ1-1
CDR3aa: CASSLWPKAFF
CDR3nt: TGTGCCAGCAGCTTATGGCCGAAAGCTTTCTTT

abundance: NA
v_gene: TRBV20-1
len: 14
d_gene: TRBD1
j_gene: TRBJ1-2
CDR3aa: CSASLTDRGYGYTF
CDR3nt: TGCAGTGCTAGTCTCACGGACAGGGGCTATGGCTACACCTTC

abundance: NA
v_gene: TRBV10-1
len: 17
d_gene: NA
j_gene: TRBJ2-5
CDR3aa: CASTSTPSGSRQETQYF
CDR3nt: TGCGCCAGCACTTCGACGCCGTCCGGCTCCAGGCAAGAGACCCAGTACTTC

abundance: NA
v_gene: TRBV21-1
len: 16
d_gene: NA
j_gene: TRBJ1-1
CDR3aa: CASSTNRGLLNTEAFF
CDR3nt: TGTGCCAGCAGCACCAACAGGGGTTTACTGAACACTGAAGCTTTCTTT

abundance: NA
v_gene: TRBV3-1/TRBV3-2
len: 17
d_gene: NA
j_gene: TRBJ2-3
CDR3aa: CASSRSFQAPHTDTQYF
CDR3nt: TGTGCCAGCAGCCGATCTTTCCAAGCGCCGCACACAGATACGCAGTATTTT

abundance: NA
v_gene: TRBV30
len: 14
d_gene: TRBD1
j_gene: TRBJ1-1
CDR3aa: CAWTGQGVWTEAFF
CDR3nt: TGTGCCTGGACCGGACAGGGAGTGTGGACTGAAGCTTTCTTT

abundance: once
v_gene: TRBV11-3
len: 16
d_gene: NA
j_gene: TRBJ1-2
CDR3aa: CASSLDPGRDLGGYTF
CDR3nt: TGTGCCAGCAGCTTAGATCCGGGAAGGGACCTGGGGGGCTACACCTTC

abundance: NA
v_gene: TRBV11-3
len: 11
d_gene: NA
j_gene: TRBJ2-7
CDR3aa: CASSSIYEQYF
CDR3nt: TGTGCCAGCAGCTCTATATACGAGCAGTACTTC

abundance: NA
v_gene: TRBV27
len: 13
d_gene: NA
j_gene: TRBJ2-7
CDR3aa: CASSLSGNYEQYF
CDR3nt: TGTGCCAGCAGTTTATCCGGCAACTACGAGCAGTACTTC

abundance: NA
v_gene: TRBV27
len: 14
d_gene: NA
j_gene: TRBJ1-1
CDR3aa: CASGAPGAGTEAFF
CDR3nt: TGTGCCAGCGGGGCCCCGGGGGCAGGGACTGAAGCTTTCTTT

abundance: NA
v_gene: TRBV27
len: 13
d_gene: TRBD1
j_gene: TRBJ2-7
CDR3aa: CASSVGQGYEQYF
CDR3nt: TGTGCCAGCAGTGTGGGACAGGGTTACGAGCAGTACTTC

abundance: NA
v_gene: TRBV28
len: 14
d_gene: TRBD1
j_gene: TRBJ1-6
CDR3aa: CASSGTGLHSPLHF
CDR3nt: TGTGCCAGCAGCGGGACAGGGTTGCATTCACCCCTCCACTTT

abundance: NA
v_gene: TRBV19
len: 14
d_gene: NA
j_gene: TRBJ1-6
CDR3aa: CASSTPVANSPLHF
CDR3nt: TGTGCCAGTAGTACCCCGGTGGCAAATTCACCCCTCCACTTT

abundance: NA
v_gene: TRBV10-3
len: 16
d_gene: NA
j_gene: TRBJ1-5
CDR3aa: CAISESILISNQPQHF
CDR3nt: TGTGCCATCAGTGAGTCGATTCTGATCAGCAATCAGCCCCAGCATTTT

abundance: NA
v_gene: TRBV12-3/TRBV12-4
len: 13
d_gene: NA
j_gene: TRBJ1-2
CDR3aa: CASSLQANYGYTF
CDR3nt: TGTGCCAGCAGTTTACAGGCTAACTATGGCTACACCTTC

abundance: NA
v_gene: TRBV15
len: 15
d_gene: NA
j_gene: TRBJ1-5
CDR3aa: CATSSRSYSNQPQHF
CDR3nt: TGTGCCACCAGCAGCCGGAGTTATAGCAATCAGCCCCAGCATTTT

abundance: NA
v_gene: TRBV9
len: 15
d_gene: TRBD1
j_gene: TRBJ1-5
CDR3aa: CASSVGSGGGEPQHF
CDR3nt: TGTGCCAGCAGCGTAGGGTCAGGGGGCGGCGAGCCCCAGCATTTT